This TCR beta chain is from a study of cytomegalovirus exposure and HLA in healthy donors (dated by TCRdb to the late 2010s). Context from the whole study: An earlier analysis of roughly 500 of the donors reported under 300 Gb of sequence data and 95 million to 140 million unique TCR beta sequences obtained from around 190 million T cells. Typing coverage differed by locus: A, B, C, DRB1 and DQB1 were typed in about 620-630 donors, DQA1 in 522, DPA1 in around 580, and DPB1 in 472. About 5 DR-DQ haplotypes were handled as single units for association and clustering, since linkage in the cohort was strong. Among the 398 genotyped donors, approximately 76% belonged to the genetic ancestry cluster associated with self-reported Caucasian donors. A later genetic analysis used genome-wide SNP genotypes for 398 of the 666 donors, treating that subset as a discovery cohort. Along with the approximately 600-subject first cohort, a separate validation cohort of around 120 different subjects was used. To predict cytomegalovirus infection status, the study brought together high-throughput TCR immunosequencing, statistical association of individual TCRs with disease status, and machine learning. Roughly 290 gigabases of sequencing data and roughly 81 million unique TCR sequences made up an early release that covered 500 to 700 HLA-typed donors. Every repertoire in the discovery cohort had been generated on one and the same sequencing platform. In an earlier analysis of 500 to 650 of the donors, high-throughput TCR beta sequencing was used to judge whether each TCR beta V gene segment behaved as functional or pseudogenic. In a later analysis, previously published TCR beta repertoires from hundreds of donors were re-analyzed and high-resolution HLA genotyping was added so that TCR occurrence patterns could be studied. Among some 400 genotyped donors of the cohort, an average of around 220,000 unique TCR beta nucleotide sequences was sequenced per donor, of which approximately 18% were non-productive. Class I and class II HLA loci were covered by the typing at four-digit resolution. Donor age, sex, ethnicity and CMV serostatus were collected together with the repertoire data. The study used immunosequencing to profile the T cell repertoires of approximately 690 subjects and linked those repertoires to cytomegalovirus serostatus. The study was designed to test whether signatures of past pathogen exposure could be identified by cataloging public T cell receptors. The later analysis used no new phenotypic data to find candidate immune exposures, relying instead on TCR beta sequences and their occurrence across donors.

The library came from the immunoSEQ multiplex PCR assay. The multiplex PCR relied on a mix of 60 forward primers for TCR Vbeta segments and 13 reverse primers for TCR Jbeta segments. The CDR3 region of rearranged TCR beta genes was amplified from genomic DNA with a multiplex PCR assay. On the Illumina HiSeq System, the amplified TCR beta libraries were sequenced as 87-base-pair reads. Per the authors' processing: A later analysis tallied 75 million to 95 million unique TCR beta chains across the 600 to 700 repertoires, and roughly 11 million of those chains were shared by two or more donors. To remove PCR and sequencing errors, raw reads were error-corrected and collapsed into unique sequences using a nearest-neighbor algorithm that merged closely related sequences. V, D and J gene segments were assigned by aligning CDR3 sequences to IMGT reference sequences. For a sequence to be retained, a match of at least six nucleotides to both a V gene segment and a J gene segment was required. A rearrangement was called productive if the CDR3 had no stop codons and remained in frame with V and J, and every other rearrangement was called non-productive. Following IMGT convention, CDR3 was defined as the stretch from the second conserved V-encoded cysteine up to the conserved J-encoded phenylalanine. Sequences without an unambiguous match to a single V gene segment were excluded from the earlier analysis of 450 to 750 of the donors. An earlier analysis of several hundred of the donors classified V segments as functional when productive rearrangements were above 56.7% and as segregating when the standard deviation between donors was above 5%. To diagnose cytomegalovirus status from the catalog of TCR beta chain sequences, a statistical classification framework was built. A later analysis assigned V and J genes by comparing TCR nucleotide sequences with IMGT/GENE-DB human TR gene sequences. In a later analysis, CDR3 sequences and most-parsimonious VDJ recombination scenarios were assigned using the TCRdist pipeline. In a later analysis, each TCR beta chain was defined by its CDR3 amino acid sequence together with its V-gene family, and reads without a unique V-gene family were excluded. To address suspected cross-contamination and a sequencing artifact, a later analysis removed several hundred highly shared, low-generation-probability nucleotide sequences. For each public chain, a later analysis derived a clonal expansion index from normalized ranks of inferred template counts within each repertoire. Generation probabilities in a later analysis came from a VDJ recombination model fitted to out-of-frame rearrangements, and those results were checked against IGoR. In a later analysis, TCR-TCR, TCR-HLA and TCR-CMV co-occurrence was scored with hypergeometric tests, and a repertoire-size bias correction was applied to TCR pairs. To estimate false discovery rates, a later analysis permuted the HLA or CMV assignments 20 times. In a later analysis, co-occurring TCRs were grouped with DBSCAN, and TCRdist sequence similarity was added when clustering was performed within HLA-allele-positive subsets. Repertoires with fewer than 30,000 or more than 120,000 public chains were left out of co-occurrence clustering, as were five repertoires with anomalous nucleotide sharing. TCRdb mirrors the immuneACCESS table, restricted to in-frame sequences. Some clones are absent from its copies; in checked studies, under half trace to an unresolved V gene, and the reason for the others is unknown. V, J and clone size reflect that table, while D and trimming were determined from the DNA. The sample has about 170,000 clones on record, around 78% of them singletons. In total, the top ten clones hold around 2% of the sample.

According to the germline V gene, CDR1 reads SGHTA and CDR2 reads FQGNSA. CDR3 length: 14 amino acids, cysteine to phenylalanine. The CDR3 DNA has 42 bases and is translated from base 1. V is cut back by 5 bases and J by 5 bases, with 6 bases in the junction unmatched. The cohort comprised fewer than 700 healthy bone marrow donors. At the time of sampling, all cohort members were nominally healthy, though unrecorded immune exposures were likely present. The donor tested CMV seropositive and was one of the 289 seropositive cohort members. A peripheral blood sample was collected from each donor, and TCR beta sequencing was performed on peripheral blood mononuclear cells. The Qiagen DNeasy Blood Extraction Kit was used to extract genomic DNA from the blood cell samples. A remark on this clone: Its antigen has not been determined. Base qualities are missing; no much larger clone stands one base away.

The full study reports these points: Because counts were too low, some 17 rarely observed V segments, including chromosome 9 orphons, were left out of the earlier analysis of a few hundred of the donors. Because the 87-base-pair reads could not distinguish some IMGT-functional V segments, including TRBV6-2 and TRBV6-3, those segments were excluded. Because HLA typing was missing for some donors at each locus, association tests included only the typed subset. A later analysis reported that several top co-occurrence clusters appeared linked to parvovirus B19, influenza, CMV and Epstein-Barr virus. In an earlier analysis of several hundred of the donors, most TCR beta V segments were observed in productive rearrangements about 90% or about 30% of the time, broadly matching IMGT annotations. A later analysis found that most CMV-associated TCR beta chains appeared HLA-restricted, with HLA associations seemingly driven largely by CMV exposure. The classifier was reported to diagnose cytomegalovirus status with high specificity and sensitivity in both the original cohort and the validation cohort. Correlated functional status among segregating V segments might reflect linkage disequilibrium, but an unknown experimental factor could not be ruled out. This cohort had only TCR beta chains sequenced, and the lack of alpha or paired-chain data limited which features could be detected. A later analysis found that TCR association rates varied across HLA loci, with DRB1 alleles showing the most associated TCRs and HLA-C alleles the fewest. In a later analysis, more than 15,000 TCR beta sequences were associated with specific HLA alleles at a false discovery rate of 0.05. An association between a missense DCLRE1C variant and V-gene and J-gene trimming of TCR beta chains was found in a later genetic analysis and replicated in an independent cohort. A further reported finding was that TCR beta sequences accurately predicted the HLA-A and HLA-B alleles for most subjects in the first cohort. When HLA alleles, especially DR and DQ, strongly co-occurred, TCR associations were difficult to assign to individual alleles. The sequencing pipeline was judged likely to have produced a cluster of highly shared sequence variants as a technical artifact. A later analysis found that HLA-associated TCR beta chains were more clonally expanded and had lower generation probabilities than equally common non-associated chains. Roughly uniform sequencing depth across donors was assumed in presence/absence analyses, although this assumption may not hold. CMV serostatus was the only immune exposure information available for the cohort. It was suggested by the authors that the approach could potentially be generalized to other disease states and immunological phenotypes. Three of the identified cytomegalovirus-associated TCR beta chains were confirmed in vitro to be specific for cytomegalovirus antigens. Compared with the roughly 670-donor mean, donors in an Asian-associated ancestry cluster had fewer N-insertions in productive TCRs, according to a later genetic analysis. The study gave a list of roughly 150 TCR beta chains associated with cytomegalovirus. Most TCR sequences were observed very rarely across donors, whereas some public TCRs were present in many individuals.

Sample: PBMCs. This clonotype was obtained from a woman in her 30s in good health and CMV-seropositive. The chain is assembled from TRBV7-2 and TRBJ2-7; 10 nucleotides in the junction match TRBD1. The sequenced DNA is TGTGCCAGCAGCCGGGACAGGGGCCAAGACGAGCAGTACTTC. Protein translation: CASSRDRGQDEQYF.